These 7 T cell receptor beta chains were sequenced from one sample in a study of T cell responses to AZD1222 COVID-19 vaccine. Measured with immunoSEQ multiplex PCR; TCRdb has only the in-frame clones, and not every one. The sample shows roughly 200,000 clones, 88% of them seen only once. Sequencing used peripheral blood, obtained on day 0 of AZD1222 vaccination. Receptors originate from an adult in good health.

The chain couples TRBV1 to TRBJ1-5; TRBD1 is taken as the D call from the table, unchecked against the DNA. TRBV1 is noted as a pseudogene. This CDR3 spans 15 amino acids. The CDR3 nucleotides read TGCACCAGCTGGACAGGGAATGAGAGCAATCAGCCCCAGCATTTT. It specifies CTSWTGNESNQPQHF.

This clone was found once. V and J are TRBV6-5 and TRBJ1-6; no reliable D call. The CDR3 sequence is 15 residues long. In germline, CDR1 is MNHEY, CDR2 SVGAGI. With 2 bases removed from V and 0 bases from J, the gap between germline ends came to 5 bases. The DNA of the CDR3 is TGTGCCAGCAGTTACACAGTCTCCTATAATTCACCCCTCCACTTT. Translated: CASSYTVSYNSPLHF.

CDR3 DNA: TGTGCCAGCAGTTTTGGGCTTGCGGATACGCAGTATTTT. Protein product: CASSFGLADTQYF. The chain recombines TRBV12-3 or TRBV12-4 with TRBJ2-3; D gene ambiguous. The CDR3 spans 13 residues. V gave up 3 bases and J gave up 6 bases, with 10 bases separating them.

The genes are TRBV2 and TRBJ2-1; D call uncertain. CDR1 and CDR2 (germline): SNHLY, FYNNEI. This CDR3 has 14 residues. Between the trimmed V and J ends, which lost 4 bases and 3 bases, there was a span of 10 bases. The CDR3 bases are TGTGCCAGCAGTGTATTCCAAGACTACAATGAGCAGTTCTTC. This gives the protein CASSVFQDYNEQFF.

The chain links TRBV10-3 to TRBJ1-4; D is perhaps TRBD1 (5 bases). V dropped 6 bases and J dropped 3 bases, with 17 bases sitting between them. In germline, CDR1 is ENHRY, CDR2 SYGVKD. The CDR3 has 16 amino acids. The CDR3: CAIRGLNGTANEKLFF. Here the CDR3 DNA reads TGTGCCATCAGGGGACTAAACGGGACGGCTAATGAAAAACTGTTTTTT.

This clone was detected only a few times. The chain recombines TRBV11-1 with TRBJ2-1; unclear D gene. The CDR3 has 16 residues. Deletions cut 5 bases from V and 0 bases from J, with 14 bases between. Looked up from germline, CDR1 is SGHAT and CDR2 is FQDESV (reference sequence). The CDR3 DNA reads TGTGCCAGCAGCCAACAGACACAAATCTCCTACAATGAGCAGTTCTTC. It translates to CASSQQTQISYNEQFF.

This clone was picked up a small number of times. This CDR3 is also generated by other DNA sequences in the sample. The J gene is TRBJ1-5, the V gene TRBV6-1; 9 nucleotides match TRBD1. The CDR3 has 14 amino acids. Per germline, CDR1 MNHNS and CDR2 SASEGT. The V segment lost 2 bases and the J segment 7 bases; nucleotides outside the gene matches: 3. The CDR3 DNA reads TGTGCCAGCAGTGAAACAGGGGGCGGGCAGCCCCAGCATTTT. It specifies CASSETGGGQPQHF.